This T cell receptor beta chain came from a study of T-cell memory formation after mild COVID-19. TCRdb called the 5' RACE reads again in MiXCR, with one record for every CDR3 protein. The repertoire holds just under 550,000 distinct CDR3 sequences, with 20% as singletons. V was pared by 4 bases and J by 4 bases, with 13 bases between. CDR1 is DFQATT and CDR2 is SNEGSKA in the germline V gene (reference sequence). The CDR3 totals 13 residues. This receptor was identified in an adult woman who had mild COVID-19 (a few samples of this study predate the infection). Cell type and time point are not known. Sequenced input: PBMCs or a T cell subset sorted from them (not recorded which). This chain joins TRBV20-1 and TRBJ1-1; TRBD1 might be the D (5 bases). CDR3 nucleotides: TGCAGTGCTATTCAGGGCTTTGGCACTGAAGCTTTCTTT. Translated: CSAIQGFGTEAFF.